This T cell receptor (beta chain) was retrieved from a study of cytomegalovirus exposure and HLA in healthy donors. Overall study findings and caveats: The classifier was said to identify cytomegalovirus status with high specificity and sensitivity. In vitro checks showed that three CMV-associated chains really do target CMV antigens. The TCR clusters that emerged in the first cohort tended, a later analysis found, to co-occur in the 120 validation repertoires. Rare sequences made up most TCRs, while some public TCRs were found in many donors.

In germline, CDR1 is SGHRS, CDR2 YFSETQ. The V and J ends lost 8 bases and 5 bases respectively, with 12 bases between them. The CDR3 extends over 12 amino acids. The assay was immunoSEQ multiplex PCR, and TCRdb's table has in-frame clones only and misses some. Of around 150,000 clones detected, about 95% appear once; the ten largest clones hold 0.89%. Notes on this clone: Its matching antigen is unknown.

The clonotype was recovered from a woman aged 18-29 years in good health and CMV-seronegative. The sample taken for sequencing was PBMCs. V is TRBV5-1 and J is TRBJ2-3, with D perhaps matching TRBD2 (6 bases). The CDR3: CASHTGGDTQYF. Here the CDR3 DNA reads TGCGCCAGTCATACCGGGGGAGATACGCAGTATTTT.